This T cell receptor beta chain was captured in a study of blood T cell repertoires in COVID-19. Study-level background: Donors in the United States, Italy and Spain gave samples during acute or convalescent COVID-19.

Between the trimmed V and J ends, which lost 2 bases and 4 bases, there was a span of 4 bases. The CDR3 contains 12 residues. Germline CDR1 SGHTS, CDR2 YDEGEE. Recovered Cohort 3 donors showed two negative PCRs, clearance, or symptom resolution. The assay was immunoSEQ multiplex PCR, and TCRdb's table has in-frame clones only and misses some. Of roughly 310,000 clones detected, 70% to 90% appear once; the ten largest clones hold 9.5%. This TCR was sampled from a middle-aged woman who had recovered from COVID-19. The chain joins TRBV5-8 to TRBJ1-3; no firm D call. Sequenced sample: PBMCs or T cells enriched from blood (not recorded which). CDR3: CASSFRGNTIYF. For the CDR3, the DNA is TGTGCCAGCAGCTTTAGAGGAAACACCATATATTTT.